Included here is one T cell receptor beta chain sequence, with context. The sample belongs to a study of OX40 agonist ivuxolimab in advanced cancers. Overall study: The study treated patients with ivuxolimab, an agonistic anti-OX40 (CD134) antibody.

V was trimmed by 1 base and J by 3 bases, leaving 6 bases between them. Germline-derived CDR1 and CDR2 are SEHNR and FQNEAQ (reference sequence). The CDR3 is made up of 13 amino acids. TCRdb's copy holds only in-frame clones and misses some; the assay was immunoSEQ multiplex PCR. The repertoire includes approximately 70,000 clones, 70% to 90% of them detected once, and around 0.56% sits in the top ten. This sample comprised CD4+ or CD8+ T cells sorted from blood, obtained in a trial of the OX40 agonist ivuxolimab. The sequence derives from an adult with an advanced solid tumor such as melanoma, head and neck, liver or kidney cancer. This chain uses TRBV7-9 with TRBJ1-2; D is unclear. Here the CDR3 DNA reads TGTGCCAGCAGCTTAGGGCAGTACTATGGCTACACCTTC. It yields the protein CASSLGQYYGYTF.